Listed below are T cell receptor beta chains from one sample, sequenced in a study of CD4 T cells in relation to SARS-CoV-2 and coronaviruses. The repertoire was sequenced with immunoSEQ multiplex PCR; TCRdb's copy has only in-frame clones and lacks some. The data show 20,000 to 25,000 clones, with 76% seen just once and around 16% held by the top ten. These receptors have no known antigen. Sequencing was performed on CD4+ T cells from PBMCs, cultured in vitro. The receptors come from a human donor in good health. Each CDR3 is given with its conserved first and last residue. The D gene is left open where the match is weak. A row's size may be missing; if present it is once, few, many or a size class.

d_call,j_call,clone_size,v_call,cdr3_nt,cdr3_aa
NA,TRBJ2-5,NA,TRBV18,TGTGCCAGCTCACCTCCGGGCGAAGAGACCCAGTACTTC,CASSPPGEETQYF
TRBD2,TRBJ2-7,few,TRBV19,TGTGCCAGTAGCCCCACTAGCGGCCCATCCTACGAGCAGTACTTC,CASSPTSGPSYEQYF
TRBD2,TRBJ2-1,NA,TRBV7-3,TGTGCCAGCAGCTTAAGGGGCGTAGGGACTAGCGACTACAATGAGCAGTTCTTC,CASSLRGVGTSDYNEQFF
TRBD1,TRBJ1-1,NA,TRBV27,TGTGCCAGCAGTCCGACGTACAGGGGAGAAGCTTTCTTT,CASSPTYRGEAFF
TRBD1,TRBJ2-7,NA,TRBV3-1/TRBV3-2,TGTGCCAGCAGCCTTGGACAGGGGAGGTACGAGCAGTACTTC,CASSLGQGRYEQYF
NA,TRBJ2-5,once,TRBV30,TGTGCCTGCGGTAGTCGGGGAGAGACCCAGTACTTC,CACGSRGETQYF
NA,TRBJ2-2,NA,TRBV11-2,TGTGCCAGCAGCTTATTTGCTGGAGGCGGCACCGGGGAGCTGTTTTTT,CASSLFAGGGTGELFF
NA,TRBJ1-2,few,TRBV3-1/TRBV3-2,TGTGCCAGCAGCCAAGCGACAGGACTTAACTATGGCTACACCTTC,CASSQATGLNYGYTF
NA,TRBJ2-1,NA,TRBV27,TGTGCCAGCAGTTTATCTAGGGCCTACAATGAGCAGTTCTTC,CASSLSRAYNEQFF
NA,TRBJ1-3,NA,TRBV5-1,TGCGCCAGCAGTGCGGGTTCTGGAAACACCATATATTTT,CASSAGSGNTIYF
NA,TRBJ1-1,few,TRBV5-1,TGCGCCAGCAGCCAGGACAGAGAAGCTTTCTTT,CASSQDREAFF